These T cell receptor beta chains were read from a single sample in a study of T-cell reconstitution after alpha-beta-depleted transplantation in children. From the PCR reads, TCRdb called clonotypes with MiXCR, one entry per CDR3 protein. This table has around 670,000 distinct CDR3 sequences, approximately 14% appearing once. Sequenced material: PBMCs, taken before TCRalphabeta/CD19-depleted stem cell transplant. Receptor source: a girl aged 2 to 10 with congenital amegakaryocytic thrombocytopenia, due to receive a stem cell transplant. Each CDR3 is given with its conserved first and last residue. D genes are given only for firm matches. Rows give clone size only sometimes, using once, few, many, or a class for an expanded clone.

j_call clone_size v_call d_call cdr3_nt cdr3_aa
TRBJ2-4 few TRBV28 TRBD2 TGTGCCAGCAGTTTATTCCTGCGACTAGCGGGAACCAAAAACATTCAGTACTTC CASSLFLRLAGTKNIQYF
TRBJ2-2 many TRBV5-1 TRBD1 TGCGCCAGCAGCCTTCTCTTGACAGGGGGCAACACCGGGGAGCTGTTTTTT CASSLLLTGGNTGELFF
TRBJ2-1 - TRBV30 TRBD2 TGTGCCTGGAGTGTACCCGGGAGGGTCAATGAGCAGTTCTTC CAWSVPGRVNEQFF
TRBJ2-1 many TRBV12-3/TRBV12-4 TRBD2 TGTGCCAGCAGCGCGGGACTACCCTACAATGAGCAGTTCTTC CASSAGLPYNEQFF
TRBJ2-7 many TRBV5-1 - TGCGCCAGCAGCTTGCAAGCTGACGACTACGAGCAGTACTTC CASSLQADDYEQYF
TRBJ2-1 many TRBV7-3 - TGTGCCAGCAGCTCAGTTGCCCCCTCGGGCTACAATGAGCAGTTCTTC CASSSVAPSGYNEQFF
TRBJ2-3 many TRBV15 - TGTGCCACCAGCCCATCGGGAACGAAGGACACAGATACGCAGTATTTT CATSPSGTKDTDTQYF
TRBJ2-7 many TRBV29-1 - TGCAGCGGGACTTCCCAGGCCTACGAGCAGTACTTC CSGTSQAYEQYF
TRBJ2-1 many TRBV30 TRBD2 TGTGCCTGGACCACCGGGACTAGCGGCCCTAATGAGCAGTTCTTC CAWTTGTSGPNEQFF
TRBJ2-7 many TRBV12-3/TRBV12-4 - TGTGCCAGCAGCCTTCAGGGACCCTACGAGCAGTACTTC CASSLQGPYEQYF
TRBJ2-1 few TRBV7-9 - TGTGCCAGCAGCTCCACCCAAGGAGGGTGGCATGAGCAGTTCTTC CASSSTQGGWHEQFF
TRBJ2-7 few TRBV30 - TGTGCCTGGATGGGGGTTTACGAGCAGTACTTC CAWMGVYEQYF
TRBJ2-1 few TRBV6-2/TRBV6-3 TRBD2 TGTGCCAGCAGTGATTGGACTAGCGCCCAATACAATGAGCAGTTCTTC CASSDWTSAQYNEQFF
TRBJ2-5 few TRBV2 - TGTGCCAGCAGCGACCGTAACCTCCAAGAGACCCAGTACTTC CASSDRNLQETQYF
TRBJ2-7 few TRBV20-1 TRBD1 TGCAGTGCTAGAGATCCCGGACAGGGAACGCGGCAGTACTTC CSARDPGQGTRQYF
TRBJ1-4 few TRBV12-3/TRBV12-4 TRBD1 TGTGCCAGCAGTCGCCAGGGGGAGGCAGGTGAAAAACTGTTTTTT CASSRQGEAGEKLFF
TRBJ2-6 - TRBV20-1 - TGCAGTGCTTCGTCCAGGGAGGCCAACGTCCTGACTTTC CSASSREANVLTF
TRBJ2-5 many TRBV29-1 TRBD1 TGCAGCGTTACAGGGGGCGTGCAAGAGACCCAGTACTTC CSVTGGVQETQYF
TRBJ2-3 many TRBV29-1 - TGCAGCGTTGAAAAAACAGGGCTCGGCACAGATACGCAGTATTTT CSVEKTGLGTDTQYF
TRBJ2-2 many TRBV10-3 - TGTGCCACAGCCGGTACTACCGGGGAGCTGTTTTTT CATAGTTGELFF
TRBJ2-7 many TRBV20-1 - TGCAGTGCTCCGACCGGGAGTTGGGGCGAGCAGTACTTC CSAPTGSWGEQYF
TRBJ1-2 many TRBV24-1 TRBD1 TGTGCCACCAGTGACGGGACAGTAGAATATGGCTACACCTTC CATSDGTVEYGYTF
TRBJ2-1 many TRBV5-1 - TGCGCCAGCAGCCCGGACAAATACAATGAGCAGTTCTTC CASSPDKYNEQFF
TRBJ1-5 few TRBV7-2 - TGTGCCAGCAGCATGGGGGCTTATCAGCCCCAGCATTTT CASSMGAYQPQHF
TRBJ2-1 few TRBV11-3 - TGTGCCAGCAGCTCCGGACCGGGACACAATGAGCAGTTCTTC CASSSGPGHNEQFF
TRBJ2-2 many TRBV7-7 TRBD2 TGTGCCAGCAGCTATGGACTAGCGAGAAACACCGGGGAGCTGTTTTTT CASSYGLARNTGELFF
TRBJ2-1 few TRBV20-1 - TGCAGTGCTAGAGATCGTACCGGGACCCTTTACAATGAGCAGTTCTTC CSARDRTGTLYNEQFF
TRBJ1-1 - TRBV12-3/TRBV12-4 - TGTGCCAGCAGTTTAGCTGAAAGAGCCGAAGCTTTCTTT CASSLAERAEAFF
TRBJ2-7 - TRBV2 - TGTGCCAGCATCTTTGGTTACGAGCAGTACTTC CASIFGYEQYF
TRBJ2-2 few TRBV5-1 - TGCGCCAGCAGCTGGGACCCCCTTGGGACCGGGGAGCTGTTTTTT CASSWDPLGTGELFF
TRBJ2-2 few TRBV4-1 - TGCGCCAGCAGCCAAGTTCCAGGGTCGGCCACCGGGGAGCTGTTTTTT CASSQVPGSATGELFF
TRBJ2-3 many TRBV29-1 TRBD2 TGCAGCGTCCCCGGTGGGAGGGCCCCAGATACGCAGTATTTT CSVPGGRAPDTQYF
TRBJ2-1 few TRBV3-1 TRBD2 TGTGCCAGCAGCCAGAACCCGGGACTAGGTGAGCAGTTCTTC CASSQNPGLGEQFF
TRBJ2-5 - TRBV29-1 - TGCAGCGACCAAAGACGGGGCTTGTGGCAAGAGACCCAGTACTTC CSDQRRGLWQETQYF
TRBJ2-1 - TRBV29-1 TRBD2 TGCAGCGTTGCTATTAGCGGGAACAATGAGCAGTTCTTC CSVAISGNNEQFF
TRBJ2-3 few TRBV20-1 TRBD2 TGCAGTGCCACAGCGGGAGACGGCACAGATACGCAGTATTTT CSATAGDGTDTQYF
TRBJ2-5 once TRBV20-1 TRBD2 TGCAGTGCTAGAACCGGGACTAGCGGGATCCAAGAGACCCAGCACTTC CSARTGTSGIQETQHF
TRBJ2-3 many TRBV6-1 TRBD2 TGTGCCAGCAGTCTAGCGGGAGTTCGGGTCTTAGATACGCAGTATTTT CASSLAGVRVLDTQYF
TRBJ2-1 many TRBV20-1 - TGCAGTGCTAGAGAGCTTTGGTATGAGCAGTTCTTC CSARELWYEQFF
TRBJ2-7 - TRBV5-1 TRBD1 TGCGCCAGCAGCTTGGATGGACAGGGCCTCGACGAGCAGTACTTC CASSLDGQGLDEQYF
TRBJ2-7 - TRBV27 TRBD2 TGTGCCAGCAGTTTTGGGGTACTAGCGGGAACCTACGAGCAGTACTTC CASSFGVLAGTYEQYF
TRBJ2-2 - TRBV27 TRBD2 TGTGCCAGCAGTTACGGGAGGTACACCGGGGAGCTGTTTTTT CASSYGRYTGELFF
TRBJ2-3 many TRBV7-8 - TGTGCCAGCAGCTTGAATCAAGCAGATACGCAGTATTTT CASSLNQADTQYF
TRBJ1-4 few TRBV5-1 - TGCGCCAGCAGCAGCAGGACAGCAACTAATGAAAAACTGTTTTTT CASSSRTATNEKLFF
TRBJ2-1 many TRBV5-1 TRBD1 TGCGCCAGCAGCTTGGAAGGGGGCCTCTCCTACAATGAGCAGTTCTTC CASSLEGGLSYNEQFF
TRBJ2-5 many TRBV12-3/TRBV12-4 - TGTGCCAGCAGTGAGGTGGGGGAGACCCAGTACTTC CASSEVGETQYF
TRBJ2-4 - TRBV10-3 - TGTGCCATCAGTGACCCCCCTAGGAAGAACATTCAGTACTTC CAISDPPRKNIQYF
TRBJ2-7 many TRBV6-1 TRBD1 TGTGCCACGGGTCGGGACAGAACCTACGAGCAGTACTTC CATGRDRTYEQYF
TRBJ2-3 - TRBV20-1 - TGCAGTGCTAGCTTCCTGGAGAGCACAGATACGCAGTATTTT CSASFLESTDTQYF
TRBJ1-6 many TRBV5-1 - TGCGCCAGCAGCTCGGACGGTGACTATAATTCACCCCTCCACTTT CASSSDGDYNSPLHF
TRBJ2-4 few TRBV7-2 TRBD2 TGTGCCAGCAGCTTAGCGCCGGGACTAGCGGGAGTCAAAAACATTCAGTACTTC CASSLAPGLAGVKNIQYF
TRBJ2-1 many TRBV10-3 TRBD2 TGTGCCATCAGTGATCTAGCGGGAGGGCCTCAAGCCTACAATGAGCAGTTCTTC CAISDLAGGPQAYNEQFF
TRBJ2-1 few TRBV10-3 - TGTGCCATCCTGACTAGCAATGAGCAGTTCTTC CAILTSNEQFF
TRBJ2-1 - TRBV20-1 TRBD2 TGCAGTGCTAGGGACACAGCTGGACTAGCGGGAGGGCCAAATGAGCAGTTCTTC CSARDTAGLAGGPNEQFF
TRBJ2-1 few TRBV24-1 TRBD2 TGTGCCACCAGTGATTTGGGGACTAGTGATCGCGATGAGCAGTTCTTC CATSDLGTSDRDEQFF
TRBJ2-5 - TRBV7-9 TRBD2 TGTGCCAGCAGCTTAGCGAGGACTAGCGGGAGTTCAACCCAGTACTTC CASSLARTSGSSTQYF
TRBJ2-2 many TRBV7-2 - TGTGCCAGCAGTTTCACTCGTGCCGGGGAGCTGTTTTTT CASSFTRAGELFF
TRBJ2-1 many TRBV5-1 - TGCGCCAGCAGCTTGCCAAGGAAAGTTTACAATGAGCAGTTCTTC CASSLPRKVYNEQFF
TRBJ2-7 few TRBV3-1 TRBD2 TGTGCCAGCAGCCCGACTAGCGGGCTATCCTACGAGCAGTACTTC CASSPTSGLSYEQYF
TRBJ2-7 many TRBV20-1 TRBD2 TGCAGTGCTAGGGGGGGGTTGTACGAGCAGTACTTC CSARGGLYEQYF